This TCR beta chain was observed in a study of a mutant IDH1 vaccine in newly diagnosed glioma. Study-level background: Vaccines were first given 4-6 weeks after radiotherapy alone, or with temozolomide cycles.

As for time point: week 5, during vaccination. Topical imiquimod accompanied each vaccine dose, which consisted of 300 ug of mutant IDH1 20-mer peptide. Study conclusions and caveats: Immune responses induced by vaccination arose in 90% to 95% of the patients.

Germline assignment: CDR1 SGHKS and CDR2 YYEKEE (reference sequence). V lost 2 bases and J lost 6; bases outside the gene matches: 5. CDR3 length: 16 residues. Data came from immunoSEQ multiplex PCR; TCRdb stores just in-frame clones and leaves some out. The data show 52,000 or so clones, with 82% seen just once and approximately 3% held by the top ten. This clone was picked up one time. No antigen is known for it. The V and J genes are TRBV5-5 and TRBJ1-6, with 10 bases fitting TRBD1. The clonotype was recovered from a woman aged 18-29 years with glioma. Some clones in this sample may be carry-over from other donors' samples. The sequences come from PBMCs, collected from a glioma patient whose treatment included an IDH1 peptide vaccine. CDR3 sequence reads: CASSLGTGDSNSPLHF. CDR3 DNA sequence: TGTGCCAGCAGCTTAGGGACAGGGGACTCTAATTCACCCCTCCACTTT.